This T cell receptor (beta chain) comes out of a study of T cells after yellow fever vaccination. On the study more broadly: Preparation of the low-cell-number fractions used SMART-Seq v4 Ultra Low Input. Study-wide points: The presence of abundant clonotypes contaminating from the bulk population was possible in FACS-sorted repertoires. The secondary response showed a weaker magnitude and a faster peak, day 5 versus 15.

A remark on this clonotype: Antigen specificity is unknown.

TCRdb itself ran the 5' RACE reads through MiXCR, one entry per CDR3 protein. The sample contains about 74,000 distinct CDR3 sequences, roughly 7.4% of which appear only once. The CDR3 is made up of 18 amino acids. The germline V and J ends were trimmed by 0 bases and 1 base, with 13 bases remaining between them. Germline loops: CDR1 MNHEY, CDR2 SVGAGI. Material: CD8+ T cells sorted from PBMCs, obtained roughly 5 days after the first yellow fever vaccination. The TCR sequence derives from a man younger than 30 who received the YFV17D yellow fever vaccine. The J gene is TRBJ2-6, the V gene TRBV6-5; TRBD2 is a possible D gene (6 bases). The CDR3, as DNA: TGTGCCAGCAGTTACTCTCCAGGGACTGGGTCTGGGGCCAACGTCCTGACTTTC. Its protein product is CASSYSPGTGSGANVLTF.